The present TCR beta chain was sequenced within a study of cytomegalovirus exposure and HLA in healthy donors. General study points: Several of the most significant clusters appeared linked to common viral pathogens, based on a later analysis. Fewer N-insertions (relative to the roughly 670-donor mean) were reportedly seen in an Asian-associated ancestry cluster in a later analysis.

In regard to this clone: Antigen specificity is unknown.

The J segment lost 3 bases and the V segment lost 5 bases, leaving 17 bases of the junction unmatched. The CDR3 consists of 18 residues. Germline CDR1 and CDR2: WNHNN and SYGVQD (reference sequence). Both 60 Vbeta primers and 13 Jbeta primers went into the PCR. TCRdb's table, derived via immunoSEQ multiplex PCR, lists solely in-frame clones and lacks some. Of roughly 160,000 clones detected, approximately 80% appear once; the ten largest clones hold roughly 2.1%. The chain uses TRBV10-1 and TRBJ2-7, with 9 nucleotides matching TRBD1. What was sequenced was PBMCs. The origin of this receptor is a man aged 45 to 65 in good health and CMV-seropositive. The CDR3 spells CASSRNPGQGYGSYEQYF. The CDR3 coding sequence is TGCGCCAGCAGTCGAAACCCGGGACAGGGTTACGGAAGCTACGAGCAGTACTTC.